This T cell receptor beta chain emerged from a study of shared clonotypes between healthy human individuals. TCRdb keeps only in-frame clones here, not all; method: immunoSEQ multiplex PCR. The data show under 2,500,000 clones, 90% to 96% seen once. Trimming shortened V by 1 base and J by 5 bases, and 5 bases separated the two germline ends. The CDR3 runs 12 residues. The germline CDR1 and CDR2 sequences are SNHLY and FYNNEI. Study outcomes and limitations: Richness estimates generally favored naive over memory subsets.

A CD45RA-negative memory subset and a CD45RA+ naive subset were separated from the CD4+ cells. This clone came up once. Its antigen is still unknown. This sequence was found in a man aged 18-30 years in good health. Material: naive CD4+ T cells sorted from blood. The subset denotes: CD45RA+ positively selected. V usage is TRBV2 and J usage is TRBJ1-2; no clear D. The CDR3 reads CASSEVVYGYTF. CDR3 nucleotide sequence: TGTGCCAGCAGTGAAGTGGTTTATGGCTACACCTTC.